The 14 T cell receptor beta chains listed next were all sequenced from one sample in a study of molecular identifiers for immune sequencing clone quantification. TCRdb re-analysed the PCR reads in MiXCR, keeping a single row per CDR3 protein. The sample comprises some 320,000 distinct CDR3 sequences, around 21% of which are singletons, and approximately 0.8% rests with the top ten. The specimen sequenced was naive CD8+ T cells from blood, with Jurkat cell RNA spiked in. Subset specified: FACS-sorted CD8+CD4-CCR7+CD45RA+ naive T cells. Source of these receptors: a human donor in good health. Some libraries in this study had Jurkat cell RNA spiked in.

The table lists this clonotype with many counts. The J gene is TRBJ2-5, the V gene TRBV29-1; D is unclear. The CDR3 consists of 13 residues. Germline lookup yields CDR1 SQVTM and CDR2 ANQGSEA. V was shortened by 2 bases and J by 1 base, with 8 bases between the two germline ends. CDR3 nucleotide sequence: TGCAGCGTTGAACGACCAGTCCAAGAGACCCAGTACTTC. Its protein product is CSVERPVQETQYF.

In this sample, this clonotype turned up a few times. No conserved phenylalanine or tryptophan ends this CDR3, so it is likely a read error. This chain joins TRBV29-1 and TRBJ2-7, with 7 bases matching TRBD1. The CDR3 is 15 amino acids. Germline V CDR1 and CDR2: SQVTM, ANQGSEA. V lost 3 bases and J lost 2; bases outside the gene matches: 10. The CDR3 nucleotides read TGCAGCGTTGAGTTTAGTACAGGGGAAACCTACGAGCAGTACTCC. It encodes CSVEFSTGETYEQYS.

This clonotype was seen many times. This chain connects TRBV4-1 to TRBJ1-5; a weak D match, TRBD1 (6 bases). The CDR3 extends over 16 amino acids. Germline loops: CDR1 MGHRA, CDR2 YSYEKL. V lost 0 bases to trimming and J lost 6 bases, with 15 bases between them. DNA for the CDR3: TGCGCCAGCAGCCAAGAAATGGGGGTAGGGGGTCAGCCCCAGCATTTT. The encoded protein is CASSQEMGVGGQPQHF.

This clonotype was seen only a few times. The rearrangement joins TRBV7-9 to TRBJ1-2; D possibly corresponds to TRBD1 (5 bases). This CDR3 comprises 16 residues. V shed 0 bases and J shed 0 bases, with 11 bases lying between them. Germline V gene sequence: CDR1 SEHNR, CDR2 FQNEAQ (reference sequence). CDR3 DNA sequence: TGTGCCAGCAGCTTAGCCCTGGACATTGCTAACTATGGCTACACCTTC. Translation: CASSLALDIANYGYTF. The full variable domain, with the rest looked up from reference TRBV7-9 and TRBJ1-2, is DTGVSQNPRHKITKRGQNVTFRCDPISEHNRLYWYRQTLGQGPEFLTYFQNEAQLEKSRLLSDRFSAERPKGSFSTLEIQRTEQGDSAMYLCASSLALDIANYGYTFGSGTRLTVV.

This clonotype has ten or more counts. The chain recombines TRBV5-8 with TRBJ2-5, with 10 bases fitting TRBD2. After removal of 2 bases from V and 7 bases from J, the junction contained 8 bases not matched to a gene. This CDR3 is built from 15 residues. Germline values: CDR1 SGHTS, CDR2 YDEGEE. The CDR3 sequence is CASSFSPSGGGTQYF. The CDR3 DNA is TGTGCCAGCAGCTTCTCTCCTAGCGGGGGAGGGACCCAGTACTTC.

There are many counts of this clonotype. The chain has TRBV30 and TRBJ2-1; 7 nucleotides align to TRBD1. This CDR3 has 10 residues. CDR1 is GTSNPN and CDR2 is SVGIG in the germline V gene (reference sequence). V lost 5 bases, J lost 15 bases, and 7 bases stayed unmatched. This CDR3 is CAWGTEGSFF. For the CDR3, the DNA is TGTGCCTGGGGGACAGAGGGCTCGTTCTTC.

In its sample, this clonotype was seen many times. The rearrangement joins TRBV28 to TRBJ2-3; D unclear. Per the germline V gene, CDR1 is MDHEN and CDR2 is SYDVKM. The length of the CDR3 is 12 residues. Trimming took 8 bases from V and 2 from J, leaving 8 bases between them. The CDR3 here is CASSGHTDTQYF. CDR3 nucleotides: TGTGCCAGCTCTGGGCACACAGATACGCAGTATTTT.

In this sample, this clonotype turned up a few times. This chain uses TRBV4-3 with TRBJ2-7; the D gene could be TRBD1 or TRBD2 (5 bases each). Germline CDR1 is LGHNA and CDR2 is YSLEER. The CDR3 spans 15 residues. The ends were cut back, 0 bases at V and 4 bases at J, with 13 bases in the middle. CDR3 loop: CASSQDQRGGYEQYF. The CDR3 coding sequence is TGCGCCAGCAGCCAAGATCAAAGGGGCGGGTACGAGCAGTACTTC.

This clonotype has only one observation. A much more abundant neighbour one base away suggests this may be a read error. The gene calls are TRBV5-1 and TRBJ1-1; a weak D match, TRBD1 (6 bases). Germline V CDR1 and CDR2: SGHRS, YFSETQ. V was clipped by 0 bases and J by 7 bases, with 10 bases between them. The CDR3 runs 13 residues. The CDR3 region is CASSLGGADEAFF. As DNA, the CDR3 is TGCGCCAGCAGCTTGGGGGGGGCCGATGAAGCTTTCTTT.

This clonotype was detected only a few times. An end of the junction does not agree with germline; a read error may underlie this. The V call is TRBV29-1, the J call TRBJ2-7, with D possibly matching TRBD1 (5 bases). The CDR3 has 13 residues. Per germline, CDR1 SQVTM and CDR2 ANQGSEA. The CDR3 bases are TGCAGCGTTGAGGGGCAAGACTCCTACGGGCAGTACTTC. Residues: CSVEGQDSYGQYF.

There are a few counts of this clonotype. J is TRBJ1-1 and V is TRBV7-9; D ambiguous. Trimming pared 2 bases from V and 3 bases from J, leaving 4 bases between. The CDR3 loop spans 12 amino acids. Germline V gene sequence: CDR1 SEHNR, CDR2 FQNEAQ (reference sequence). CDR3 protein: CASSLFHTEAFF. CDR3 sequence (DNA): TGTGCCAGCAGCTTATTCCACACTGAAGCTTTCTTT.

This clonotype was found many times. This chain joins TRBV28 and TRBJ1-1; no reliable D call. The CDR3 loop spans 13 amino acids. Germline V gene data show CDR1 as MDHEN and CDR2 as SYDVKM. V was shortened by 6 bases and J by 10 bases, with 18 bases between the two germline ends. CDR3 residues: CASSTGAEGRAFF. For the CDR3, the DNA is TGTGCCAGCAGCACCGGCGCGGAAGGAAGAGCTTTCTTT.

This clonotype was counted at least ten times. V gene TRBV28 combines with J gene TRBJ1-1, with D maybe TRBD1 (5 bases). The germline V gene encodes CDR1 MDHEN and CDR2 SYDVKM. V was clipped by 6 bases and J by 4 bases, with 15 bases between them. This CDR3 has 14 residues. CDR3 nucleotides: TGTGCCAGCAGGGAACCGGGGGGAGGCACTGAAGCTTTCTTT. Translation gives CASREPGGGTEAFF.

As concerns this clonotype: An end of the junction differs from the germline gene, which may be a read error. The J gene is TRBJ2-2, the V gene TRBV6-2 or TRBV6-3; the match to TRBD2 covers 15 bases. The CDR3 has 15 amino acids. CDR1 is MNHEY and CDR2 is SVGEGT in the germline V gene. This CDR3 is CASSGLAGGTGELSF. As DNA, the CDR3 is TGTGCCAGCAGCGGACTAGCGGGGGGGACCGGGGAGCTGTCTTTT.